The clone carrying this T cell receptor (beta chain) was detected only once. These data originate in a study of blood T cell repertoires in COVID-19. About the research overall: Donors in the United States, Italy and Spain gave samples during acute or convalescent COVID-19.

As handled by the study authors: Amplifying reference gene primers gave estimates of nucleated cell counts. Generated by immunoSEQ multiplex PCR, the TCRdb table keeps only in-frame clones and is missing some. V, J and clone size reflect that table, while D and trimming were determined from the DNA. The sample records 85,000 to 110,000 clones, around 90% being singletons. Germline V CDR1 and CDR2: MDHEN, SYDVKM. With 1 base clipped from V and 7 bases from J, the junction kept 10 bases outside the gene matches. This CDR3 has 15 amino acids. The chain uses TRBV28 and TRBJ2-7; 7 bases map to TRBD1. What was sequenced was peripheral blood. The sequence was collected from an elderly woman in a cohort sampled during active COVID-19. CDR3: CASSLFRGQGVEQYF. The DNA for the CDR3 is TGTGCCAGCAGTTTATTCCGGGGCCAGGGGGTTGAGCAGTACTTC.